This TCR beta chain was identified in a study of CD8 T cells in Susac syndrome. Random hexamers were used to reverse transcribe the RNA input (about 0.5 to 1 ug). TCRdb reprocessed the immunoSEQ multiplex PCR reads with MiXCR, giving one entry per CDR3 protein. This table holds about 130,000 distinct CDR3 sequences, just over 90% found once. The CDR3 runs 14 residues. The V and J ends lost 5 bases and 7 bases respectively, with 16 bases between them. Germline V gene data show CDR1 as SGHDT and CDR2 as YYEEEE. V usage is TRBV5-6 and J usage is TRBJ1-5; D is perhaps TRBD1 (5 bases). The source is a human donor with multiple sclerosis. Source material: CD8+ T cells from PBMCs. CDR3 protein: CASSARGNRQPQHF. In DNA form, the CDR3 reads TGTGCCAGCAGTGCGAGGGGTAATCGACAGCCCCAGCATTTT.